Following are 14 T cell receptor beta chains from one sample sequenced in a study of cytomegalovirus exposure and HLA in healthy donors. 13 Jbeta primers and 60 Vbeta primers were used for the PCR. Profiled with immunoSEQ multiplex PCR; TCRdb holds only in-frame clones, not every one. The repertoire includes over 150,000 clones, 74% of them detected once, and 2.1% sits in the top ten. The specimen was PBMCs. The source is a man aged 25 to 40 in good health and CMV-seronegative.

This clone was recorded only once. This sample also contains other DNA sequences that code for the same CDR3. V usage is TRBV19 and J usage is TRBJ1-5; D unresolved. The CDR3 runs 14 residues. Deletions cut 3 bases from V and 2 bases from J, with 8 bases between. The germline V gene has CDR1 LNHDA and CDR2 SQIVND (reference sequence). The CDR3 loop is CASSIVSGNQPQHF. The CDR3 region has the DNA TGTGCCAGTAGTATTGTCAGTGGCAATCAGCCCCAGCATTTT.

This clone was seen more than once but under ten times. The gene calls are TRBV28 and TRBJ2-7; 7 positions agree with TRBD1. The CDR3 contains 14 residues. V lost 6 bases and J lost 0; bases outside the gene matches: 5. Germline CDR1 and CDR2: MDHEN and SYDVKM. The chain's CDR3 is CASRNYRGSYEQYF. The CDR3 DNA reads TGTGCCAGCAGGAATTACAGGGGCTCCTACGAGCAGTACTTC.

The chain links TRBV28 to TRBJ2-7; tentatively, D is TRBD1 (5 bases). The CDR3 runs to 12 residues. Trimming removed 7 bases at V and 3 bases at J, with 10 bases between. In germline, CDR1 is MDHEN, CDR2 SYDVKM. The chain's CDR3 is CASMRQGYEQYF. CDR3 DNA sequence: TGTGCCAGCATGAGGCAGGGCTACGAGCAGTACTTC.

This sequence joins TRBV7-3 and TRBJ2-1, with TRBD1 matching over 8 bases. After removal of 6 bases from V and 4 bases from J, the junction contained 8 bases not matched to a gene. The CDR3 is made up of 15 amino acids. The germline CDR1 and CDR2 sequences are SGHTA and FQGTGA. Written as DNA, the CDR3 is TGTGCCAGCAGTCTCGACAGGGGAGATTACAATGAGCAGTTCTTC. Translated: CASSLDRGDYNEQFF.

The V call is TRBV28, the J call TRBJ2-3, with D perhaps matching TRBD2 (6 bases). V gave up 5 bases and J gave up 2 bases, with 11 bases separating them. The germline gives CDR1 MDHEN, CDR2 SYDVKM. The CDR3 totals 14 residues. CDR3 nucleotides: TGTGCCAGCAGTCCGGGACTGCACACAGATACGCAGTATTTT. Protein product: CASSPGLHTDTQYF.

The rearrangement uses TRBV29-1 and TRBJ1-2, with a possible D match to TRBD1 (5 bases). CDR1 is SQVTM and CDR2 is ANQGSEA in the germline V gene. The V gene lost 1 base and the J gene lost 0 bases, with 6 bases spanning the gap. The CDR3 has 13 amino acids. As DNA, the CDR3 is TGCAGCGTTGAAGGGGGCCCTAACTATGGCTACACCTTC. Protein: CSVEGGPNYGYTF.

The chain uses TRBV15 and TRBJ1-5; possibly TRBD1 for D (5 bases). CDR1 is LNHNV and CDR2 is YYDKDF in the germline V gene (reference sequence). V was shortened by 3 bases and J by 9 bases, with 15 bases between the two germline ends. There are 14 residues in the CDR3. The CDR3 bases are TGTGCCACCAGCAGGGGGGGGGTCGAGTTGCCCCAGCATTTT. It encodes CATSRGGVELPQHF. Supplemented by reference TRBV15 and TRBJ1-5, the full variable domain reads DAMVIQNPRYQVTQFGKPVTLSCSQTLNHNVMYWYQQKSSQAPKLLFHYYDKDFNNEADTPDNFQSRRPNTSFCFLDIRSPGLGDTAMYLCATSRGGVELPQHFGDGTRLSIL.

The genes are TRBV13 and TRBJ2-7, with 7 bases fitting TRBD1. Trimming at V came to 0 bases and at J to 2 bases, leaving 4 bases not matched to a gene. The germline CDR1 and CDR2 sequences are PRHDT and FYEKMQ (reference sequence). The CDR3 runs 15 residues. The CDR3 protein is CASSLGRQGTYEQYF. CDR3 nucleotide sequence: TGTGCCAGCAGCTTAGGTCGACAGGGAACCTACGAGCAGTACTTC.

Points on this clone: This same CDR3 is encoded by further DNA sequences in the sample. This chain connects TRBV6-5 to TRBJ2-2; a weak D match, TRBD1 (5 bases). In germline, CDR1 is MNHEY, CDR2 SVGAGI. CDR3 length equals 15 residues. V was pared by 0 bases and J by 5 bases, with 10 bases between. The CDR3 sequence: CASSYSQGGTGELFF. Here the CDR3 DNA reads TGTGCCAGCAGTTACTCGCAGGGTGGAACCGGGGAGCTGTTTTTT.

The chain joins TRBV6-4 to TRBJ1-4; 7 bases fit TRBD1. The germline V gene encodes CDR1 MRHNA and CDR2 SNTAGT. Trimming at V came to 6 bases and at J to 3 bases, leaving 7 bases not matched to a gene. The CDR3 is made up of 15 amino acids. The CDR3 here is CASSPTGTPNEKLFF. The CDR3 nucleotides are TGTGCCAGCAGCCCGACAGGGACCCCTAATGAAAAACTGTTTTTT.

The rearrangement uses TRBV5-1 and TRBJ1-5, with TRBD1 as a possible D gene (6 bases). There are 16 residues in the CDR3. Trimming removed 2 bases from V and 2 bases from J, with 14 bases in between. CDR1 and CDR2 from the germline V gene are SGHRS and YFSETQ. DNA for the CDR3: TGCGCCAGCAGCTTCTGCGGGGGCGAGGGCAATCAGCCCCAGCATTTT. It translates to CASSFCGGEGNQPQHF.

This clone was recorded a few times. V and J are TRBV28 and TRBJ1-4; TRBD1 agrees at 11 bases. CDR3 length equals 16 residues. Germline V gene lookup returns CDR1 MDHEN and CDR2 SYDVKM. After removal of 3 bases from V and 10 bases from J, the junction contained 10 bases not matched to a gene. DNA of the CDR3: TGTGCCAGCAGTTTTTTATTGGGACAGGGGGGTGGAAAACTGTTTTTT. Its translation: CASSFLLGQGGGKLFF.

The gene calls are TRBV6-5 and TRBJ2-2; TRBD1 is a possible D gene (6 bases). V lost 4 bases and J 2 bases, leaving 14 bases between the germline ends. Germline V gene data show CDR1 as MNHEY and CDR2 as SVGAGI. This CDR3 has 16 residues. CDR3 coding DNA: TGTGCCAGCAGTTTCTCATACAGGGCAAACACCGGGGAGCTGTTTTTT. It translates to CASSFSYRANTGELFF.

The chain recombines TRBV9 with TRBJ1-6; 9 nucleotides line up with TRBD1. This CDR3 spans 16 amino acids. CDR1 is SGDLS, CDR2 YYNGEE, per germline. V lost 2 bases, J lost 10 bases, and 10 bases stayed unmatched. The CDR3 DNA follows: TGTGCCAGCAGCGTTACAGGGGGCGCGACGGGGTCACCCCTCCACTTT. Its protein is CASSVTGGATGSPLHF.